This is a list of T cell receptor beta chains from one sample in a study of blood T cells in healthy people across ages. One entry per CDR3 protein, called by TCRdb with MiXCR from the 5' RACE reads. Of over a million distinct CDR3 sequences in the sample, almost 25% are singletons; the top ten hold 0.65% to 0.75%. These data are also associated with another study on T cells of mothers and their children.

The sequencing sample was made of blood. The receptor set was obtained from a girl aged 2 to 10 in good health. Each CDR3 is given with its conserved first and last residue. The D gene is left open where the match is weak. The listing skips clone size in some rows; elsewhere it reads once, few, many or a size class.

TGCAGCGTTGACGGGACACCTGCCTCCTACAATGAGCAGTTCTTC,CSVDGTPASYNEQFF,TRBJ2-1,TRBV29-1,15,NA,few
TGTGCCAGCAGCAGGGATGGAGAGACCCAGTACTTC,CASSRDGETQYF,TRBJ2-5,TRBV7-9,12,NA,many
TGCGCCAGCAGCTTGGTACCAGGGGGGGCCTACGAGCAGTACTTC,CASSLVPGGAYEQYF,TRBJ2-7,TRBV5-1,15,NA,few
TGCAGCGTTGGTCCCCCGACCACCTATGAGCAGTACTTC,CSVGPPTTYEQYF,TRBJ2-7,TRBV29-1,13,NA,NA
TGCGCCAGCAGCTCGGGACTAGCGGGAGGAGATACGCAGTATTTT,CASSSGLAGGDTQYF,TRBJ2-3,TRBV5-1,15,TRBD2,many
TGCAGCGCAACCGGGACAGGTGATTACGAGCAGTACTTC,CSATGTGDYEQYF,TRBJ2-7,TRBV20-1,13,TRBD1,many
TGTGCCAGCAGCCAAGGAGGGACAGGGATGGGGCGGTTCTTC,CASSQGGTGMGRFF,TRBJ2-1,TRBV3-1,14,TRBD1,NA
TGTGCTGCTAGCGGGAGGCCCAGCTCCTACAATGAGCAGTTCTTC,CAASGRPSSYNEQFF,TRBJ2-1,TRBV6-5,15,TRBD2,NA
TGCGCCAGCAGTCCCAACCGAGAGACCCAGTACTTC,CASSPNRETQYF,TRBJ2-5,TRBV5-1,12,NA,many
TGTACTCACTGGGACAGGGCGAATGAGCAGTTCTTC,CTHWDRANEQFF,TRBJ2-1,TRBV2,12,TRBD1,NA
TGCAGTGCGACAGGGAGTGAGCAGTTCTTC,CSATGSEQFF,TRBJ2-1,TRBV20-1,10,TRBD1,few
TGTGCCAGCATCCCACGGGCAGGGTCAGAGACCCAGTACTTC,CASIPRAGSETQYF,TRBJ2-5,TRBV21-1,14,NA,few
TGTGCCAGCAGCTTGCGTTCCGGCCAGTCCACCCCTGAAGCTTTCTTT,CASSLRSGQSTPEAFF,TRBJ1-1,TRBV5-6,16,NA,NA
TGCGCCAGCAGCTTCGGGACAGGGATGTTGGGGCCCTACAATGAGCAGTTCTTC,CASSFGTGMLGPYNEQFF,TRBJ2-1,TRBV5-1,18,TRBD1,NA
TGTGCCAGCATGAGTTACCCCCGGGGCTACACCTTC,CASMSYPRGYTF,TRBJ1-2,TRBV27,12,NA,few
TGCAGTGCTAGAGAATGGGGGGGCCACGATGTTCAGTACTTC,CSAREWGGHDVQYF,TRBJ2-4,TRBV20-1,14,NA,NA
TGTGCCAGCAGTACAGGCCGGGGCCGAGGTTCACCCCTCCACTTT,CASSTGRGRGSPLHF,TRBJ1-6,TRBV28,15,NA,NA
TGCAGTTCAGCGGGAGAGAACTACGAGCAGTACTTC,CSSAGENYEQYF,TRBJ2-7,TRBV20-1,12,TRBD2,NA
TGTGCCAGCAGTTACTCGACACCCGTCGCGGTGTACTCCTACGAGCAGTACTTC,CASSYSTPVAVYSYEQYF,TRBJ2-7,TRBV6-5,18,NA,NA
TGTGCCAGCAGCCAACCGGGACATACTCCTGGCCACACCTTC,CASSQPGHTPGHTF,TRBJ1-2,TRBV7-2,14,NA,NA
TGTGCCAGCACACCCTACAACCTTGCGGATCATGAGCAGTTCTTC,CASTPYNLADHEQFF,TRBJ2-1,TRBV6-5,15,NA,NA
TGTGCCAGCGCGGGGTTTCCTGGGGCCAACGTCCTGACTTTC,CASAGFPGANVLTF,TRBJ2-6,TRBV12-3/TRBV12-4,14,NA,NA
TGTGCCAGCAGGCCTGGGGGAGAGGTCCTTTATGGCTACACCTTC,CASRPGGEVLYGYTF,TRBJ1-2,TRBV7-8,15,NA,NA
TGCAGTGCTAGATTGCGGGCACAGGGTATGTCCTACGAGCAGTACTTC,CSARLRAQGMSYEQYF,TRBJ2-7,TRBV20-1,16,NA,few
TGCAGCGTTGGGACTAGCTTGTGGAGAGAGACCCAGTACTTC,CSVGTSLWRETQYF,TRBJ2-5,TRBV29-1,14,TRBD2,NA
TGTGCCAGCAGCGGGGGACTAGCGGCCTCCAATGAGCAGTTCTTC,CASSGGLAASNEQFF,TRBJ2-1,TRBV7-6,15,TRBD2,NA
TGTGCCAGTAGCCGGACGCATCAAGAGACCCAGTACTTC,CASSRTHQETQYF,TRBJ2-5,TRBV6-1,13,NA,few
TGTGCCAGCAGCTCGCGACAGAGCGGGGAGACCCAGTACTTC,CASSSRQSGETQYF,TRBJ2-5,TRBV7-8,14,NA,NA
TGCAGCGTTGGCTCCTTTGGGGCGGACTACTCTGGGGCCAACGTCCTGACTTTC,CSVGSFGADYSGANVLTF,TRBJ2-6,TRBV29-1,18,NA,NA
TGTGCCAGCATCTCGCGGGATAGAACCAATGAGCAGTTCTTC,CASISRDRTNEQFF,TRBJ2-1,TRBV6-2/TRBV6-3,14,NA,few
TGTGCCAGCAGCTTACGACCCCCGCGAGATACGCAGTATTTT,CASSLRPPRDTQYF,TRBJ2-3,TRBV5-5,14,NA,NA
TGCAGCGCCCGAGGGTGGAACAAGGGGACTTTCTTT,CSARGWNKGTFF,TRBJ1-1,TRBV29-1,12,NA,NA
TGCAGCGCTGTAGGGTTTAGGGGTGGAAGAGACGACACTGAAGCTTTCTTT,CSAVGFRGGRDDTEAFF,TRBJ1-1,TRBV29-1,17,NA,once
TGTGCCAGCAGTTTCCCCGGGCCTACCTACGAGCAGTACTTC,CASSFPGPTYEQYF,TRBJ2-7,TRBV12-3/TRBV12-4,14,NA,NA
TGCAGCGTTGTGGGCAGCGACTCCTACGAGCAGTACTTC,CSVVGSDSYEQYF,TRBJ2-7,TRBV29-1,13,NA,NA
TGTGCCAGCAGCTTAGCGCCAGCGGGAAACTCCTACAATGAGCAGTTCTTC,CASSLAPAGNSYNEQFF,TRBJ2-1,TRBV7-9,17,TRBD2,NA
TGCGCCAGCAGCGTCCAGACAGGGGGCGATGACATTCAGTACTTC,CASSVQTGGDDIQYF,TRBJ2-4,TRBV5-1,15,TRBD1,NA
TGTGCCAGTACAGGGGGCCACGAGCAGTACTTC,CASTGGHEQYF,TRBJ2-7,TRBV7-2,11,TRBD1,few
TGTGCCATGGAAGACGGTAACACCGGGGAGCTGTTTTTT,CAMEDGNTGELFF,TRBJ2-2,TRBV10-3,13,NA,few
TGTGCCAGCAGCCAAGTTTTTCCTACTGGGGCCAACGTCCTGACTTTC,CASSQVFPTGANVLTF,TRBJ2-6,TRBV4-2,16,NA,few
TGTGCCAGCAGTTACGAACAGGGGAGCTCCTACGAGCAGTACTTC,CASSYEQGSSYEQYF,TRBJ2-7,TRBV6-5,15,TRBD1,NA
TGTGCCAGCAGTTGGACGGGTACTTATAATTCACCCCTCCACTTT,CASSWTGTYNSPLHF,TRBJ1-6,TRBV28,15,NA,NA
TGTGCCAGCAGCGTGACTAGTTTCTACGAGCAGTACTTC,CASSVTSFYEQYF,TRBJ2-7,TRBV27,13,NA,few
TGTGCCAGCAGTTCAAATAGCAATCAGCCCCAGCATTTT,CASSSNSNQPQHF,TRBJ1-5,TRBV6-5,13,NA,many
TGCGCCAGCAGCCCACTCGGACTTGTCGTTGAAGCTTTCTTT,CASSPLGLVVEAFF,TRBJ1-1,TRBV4-3,14,NA,NA
TGTGCCAGCTTACTAGCGGGAGGCCTCAATGAGCAGTTCTTC,CASLLAGGLNEQFF,TRBJ2-1,TRBV28,14,TRBD2,NA
TGCAGTGTCACACAGGGAAAGAACACTGAAGCTTTCTTT,CSVTQGKNTEAFF,TRBJ1-1,TRBV20-1,13,NA,few
TGCAGTGCCAGGCGGCCCTTGGGTTCACCCCTCCACTTT,CSARRPLGSPLHF,TRBJ1-6,TRBV20-1,13,NA,few
TGCGCCAGCAGCTTGTCTCAGACGAACACTGAAGCTTTCTTT,CASSLSQTNTEAFF,TRBJ1-1,TRBV5-1,14,NA,NA
TGTGCCAGCCGGGCGGGGTTTACCTACGAGCAGTACTTC,CASRAGFTYEQYF,TRBJ2-7,TRBV28,13,NA,NA
TGCGCCAGCAGCCAAGGTCCGACCTTC,CASSQGPTF,TRBJ1-2,TRBV4-1,9,NA,NA
TGCAGTGCTCCGGCGAGCTCCTACAATGAGCAGTTCTTC,CSAPASSYNEQFF,TRBJ2-1,TRBV20-1,13,NA,few
TGCGCCAGCAGCTGGCAGGGGCCGAGCACAGATACGCAGTATTTT,CASSWQGPSTDTQYF,TRBJ2-3,TRBV5-1,15,NA,NA
TGTGCCAGCAGCCGCCCATACGGGGGGTTAACGGAGAACACTGAAGCTTTCTTT,CASSRPYGGLTENTEAFF,TRBJ1-1,TRBV4-2,18,NA,NA
TGCAGTGCTATCACAGGGGTCTCCAAGCTTAATGAGCAGTTCTTC,CSAITGVSKLNEQFF,TRBJ2-1,TRBV20-1,15,TRBD1,few